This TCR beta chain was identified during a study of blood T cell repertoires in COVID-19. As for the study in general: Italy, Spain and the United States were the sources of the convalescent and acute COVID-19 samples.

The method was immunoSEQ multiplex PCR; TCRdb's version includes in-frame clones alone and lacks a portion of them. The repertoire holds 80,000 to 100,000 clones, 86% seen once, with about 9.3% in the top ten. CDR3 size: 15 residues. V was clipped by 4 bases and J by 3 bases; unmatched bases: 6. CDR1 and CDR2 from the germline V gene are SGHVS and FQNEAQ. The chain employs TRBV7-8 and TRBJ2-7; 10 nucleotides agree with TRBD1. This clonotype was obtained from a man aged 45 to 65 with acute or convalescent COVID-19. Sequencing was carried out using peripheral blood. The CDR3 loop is CASSSTGTGDYEQYF. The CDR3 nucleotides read TGTGCCAGCAGCTCGACCGGGACAGGGGACTACGAGCAGTACTTC. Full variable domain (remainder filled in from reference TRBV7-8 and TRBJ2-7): GAGVSQSPRYKVAKRGQDVALRCDPISGHVSLFWYQQALGQGPEFLTYFQNEAQLDKSGLPSDRFFAERPEGSVSTLKIQRTQQEDSAVYLCASSSTGTGDYEQYFGPGTRLTVT.